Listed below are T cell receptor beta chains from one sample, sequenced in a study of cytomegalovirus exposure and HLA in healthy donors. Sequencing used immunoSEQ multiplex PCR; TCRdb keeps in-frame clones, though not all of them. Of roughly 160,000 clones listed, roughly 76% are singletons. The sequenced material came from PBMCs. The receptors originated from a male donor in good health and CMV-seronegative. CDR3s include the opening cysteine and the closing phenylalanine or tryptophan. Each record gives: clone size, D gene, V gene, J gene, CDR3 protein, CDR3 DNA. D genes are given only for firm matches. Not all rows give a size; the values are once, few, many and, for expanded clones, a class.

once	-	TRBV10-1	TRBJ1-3	CASSESAKGNTIYF	TGCGCCAGCAGTGAGAGTGCTAAAGGAAACACCATATATTTT
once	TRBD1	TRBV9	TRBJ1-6	CASSAETGDSPLHF	TGTGCCAGCAGCGCTGAGACAGGGGATTCACCCCTCCACTTT
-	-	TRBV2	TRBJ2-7	CASSRTEYEQYF	TGTGCCAGCAGCAGGACTGAGTACGAGCAGTACTTC
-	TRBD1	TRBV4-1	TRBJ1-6	CASSPFLQGQNSPLHF	TGCGCCAGCAGCCCCTTTCTACAGGGGCAAAATTCACCCCTCCACTTT
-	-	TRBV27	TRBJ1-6	CASSLRRGWPDNSPLHF	TGTGCCAGCAGTCTACGAAGGGGTTGGCCGGATAATTCACCCCTCCACTTT
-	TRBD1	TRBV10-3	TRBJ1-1	CAISEAGTANTEAFF	TGTGCCATCAGTGAGGCGGGGACAGCGAACACTGAAGCTTTCTTT
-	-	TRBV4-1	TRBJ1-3	CASSSGNSGNTIYF	TGCGCCAGCAGCTCAGGAAACTCTGGAAACACCATATATTTT
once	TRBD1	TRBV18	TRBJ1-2	CASSQTASQGAKGGYTF	TGTGCCAGCTCCCAAACCGCGAGCCAGGGGGCGAAGGGCGGCTACACCTTC
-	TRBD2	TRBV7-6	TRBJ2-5	CASSLGGLAGSQETQYF	TGTGCCAGCAGCTTAGGAGGACTAGCGGGATCCCAAGAGACCCAGTACTTC
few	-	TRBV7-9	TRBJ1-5	CASSATETSNQPQHF	TGTGCCAGCAGCGCCACAGAAACAAGCAATCAGCCCCAGCATTTT
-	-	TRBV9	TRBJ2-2	CASSPSPGRGTGELFF	TGTGCCAGCAGCCCAAGCCCGGGCAGGGGCACCGGGGAGCTGTTTTTT
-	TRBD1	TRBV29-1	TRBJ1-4	CSVTGAGANEKLFF	TGCAGCGTGACAGGGGCCGGGGCTAATGAAAAACTGTTTTTT
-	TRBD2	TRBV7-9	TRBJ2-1	CATTLAGTYNEQFF	TGTGCCACCACACTAGCGGGGACCTACAATGAGCAGTTCTTC
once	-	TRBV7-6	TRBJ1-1	CASSPRAGAEAFF	TGTGCCAGCAGCCCCCGGGCAGGGGCAGAGGCTTTCTTT
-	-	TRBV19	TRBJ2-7	CASSTPGAVTYEQYF	TGTGCCAGTAGTACCCCGGGAGCAGTAACCTACGAGCAGTACTTC
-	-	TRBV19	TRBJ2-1	CASSIPRTADHVQFF	TGTGCCAGTAGTATTCCTCGGACAGCAGACCATGTGCAGTTCTTC
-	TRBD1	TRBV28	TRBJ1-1	CASNLIPGQRQEAFF	TGTGCCAGCAATCTTATACCGGGACAGAGGCAGGAAGCTTTCTTT
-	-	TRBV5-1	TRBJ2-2	CASSLVQGRAGELFF	TGCGCCAGCAGCTTGGTACAGGGAAGGGCCGGGGAGCTGTTTTTT
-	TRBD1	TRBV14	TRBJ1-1	CASSQGDRVKAFF	TGTGCCAGCAGCCAAGGAGACAGGGTTAAAGCTTTCTTT
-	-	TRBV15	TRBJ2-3	CATSRGQSDTQYF	TGTGCCACCAGCAGAGGTCAGTCCGATACGCAGTATTTT
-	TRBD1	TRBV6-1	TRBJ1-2	CASRPRDRVLYGYTF	TGTGCCAGCAGGCCGCGGGACAGGGTCCTCTATGGCTACACCTTC
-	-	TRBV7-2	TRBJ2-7	CASSLVTGGVHEQYF	TGTGCCAGCAGCTTAGTAACAGGGGGGGTCCACGAGCAGTACTTC
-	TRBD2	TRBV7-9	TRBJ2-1	CASPTGGSSYNEQFF	TGTGCCAGCCCGACGGGGGGGAGCTCCTACAATGAGCAGTTCTTC
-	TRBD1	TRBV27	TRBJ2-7	CASSPGTVVKMVEQYF	TGTGCCAGCAGCCCCGGGACAGTGGTCAAAATGGTCGAGCAGTACTTC
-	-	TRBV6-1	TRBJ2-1	CASQDSLSSYNEQFF	TGTGCCAGCCAGGACAGTCTTAGCTCCTACAATGAGCAGTTCTTC
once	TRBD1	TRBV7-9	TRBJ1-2	CASSSGQGDLYGYTF	TGTGCCAGCAGCTCGGGACAGGGAGACCTCTATGGCTACACCTTC